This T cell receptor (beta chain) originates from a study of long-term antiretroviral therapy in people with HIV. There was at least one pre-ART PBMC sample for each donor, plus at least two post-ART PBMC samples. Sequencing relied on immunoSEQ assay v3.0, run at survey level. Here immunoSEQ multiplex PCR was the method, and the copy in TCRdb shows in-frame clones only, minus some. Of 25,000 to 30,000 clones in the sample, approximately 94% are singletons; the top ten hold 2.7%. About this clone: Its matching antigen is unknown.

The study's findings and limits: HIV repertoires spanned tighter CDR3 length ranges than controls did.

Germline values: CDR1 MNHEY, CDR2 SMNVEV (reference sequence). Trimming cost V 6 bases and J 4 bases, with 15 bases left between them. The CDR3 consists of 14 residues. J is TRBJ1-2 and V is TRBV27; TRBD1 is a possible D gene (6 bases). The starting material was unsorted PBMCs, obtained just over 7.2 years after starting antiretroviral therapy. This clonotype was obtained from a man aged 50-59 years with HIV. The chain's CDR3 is CASRDKQGLYGYTF. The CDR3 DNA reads TGTGCCAGCAGAGATAAACAGGGCCTCTATGGCTACACCTTC.